The next 2 T cell receptor beta chains were all read from a single sample in a study of blood T cell repertoires in COVID-19. Data came from immunoSEQ multiplex PCR; TCRdb stores just in-frame clones and leaves some out. This repertoire shows approximately 170,000 clones, around four fifths found once; its top ten account for around 20%. Sequencing input: peripheral blood. The receptors here all came from a woman aged 70 to 79 who had recovered from COVID-19.

V usage is TRBV13 and J usage is TRBJ1-4; no definite D call. Germline-derived CDR1 and CDR2 are PRHDT and FYEKMQ (reference sequence). Trimming left V 5 bases short and J 12 bases short, with 13 bases between. The CDR3 consists of 12 residues. CDR3 sequence: CASSPRGGQLFF. The CDR3 DNA sequence: TGTGCCAGCAGCCCCCGCGGTGGCCAACTGTTTTTT.

V is TRBV5-4 and J is TRBJ2-5, with 8 bases matching TRBD2. V dropped 0 bases and J dropped 7; count of bases not matched to a gene: 11. CDR3 size: 16 residues. CDR1 is SGHNT, CDR2 YYREEE, per germline (reference sequence). The CDR3 sequence: CASSLEPSGSGGTQYF. CDR3 bases: TGTGCCAGCAGCTTGGAGCCTAGCGGGTCGGGGGGGACCCAGTACTTC.